The rows below give T cell receptor beta chains drawn from one sample of a study of T-cell memory formation after mild COVID-19. TCRdb ran MiXCR on the 5' RACE reads and lists one entry per CDR3 protein. The sample yields hundreds of thousands of distinct CDR3 sequences, roughly 20% seen once. The specimen sequenced was PBMCs or a T cell subset sorted from them (not recorded which). The receptor set was obtained from a man younger than 35 who had mild COVID-19 (a few samples of this study predate the infection). Cell type and time point are not known. Both conserved end residues are part of each CDR3. The D gene is left open where the match is weak. Size is omitted from some rows. Given values are once, few, many or a class for expanded clones.

TRBJ2-3 . TRBD2 TRBV6-6 TGTGCCAGCAATCCCGGGACTAGGGAGGGTACGCAGTATTTT CASNPGTREGTQYF
TRBJ1-5 few . TRBV7-3 TGTGCCAGCAGCTTACGGTTGCGTCAGCCCCAGCATTTT CASSLRLRQPQHF
TRBJ2-1 few . TRBV2 TGTGCCAGCAGTACAGTAATAAGCAATGAGCAGTTCTTC CASSTVISNEQFF
TRBJ2-3 . . TRBV11-2 TGTGCCAGCAGCTTAGTTTGGTTCAGCCAAAGCACGCAGTATTTT CASSLVWFSQSTQYF
TRBJ2-1 many . TRBV15 TGTGCCACCAGCAGAGCCCTCGGACGCAATGAGCAGTTCTTC CATSRALGRNEQFF
TRBJ2-2 once TRBD1 TRBV29-1 TGCAGCGTCAACCAGGGGGCATCGAAGAACACCGGGGAGCTGTTTTTT CSVNQGASKNTGELFF
TRBJ2-1 . TRBD2 TRBV9 TGTGCCAGCAGCGTAGGGAGGCTAGCGGGGGGGCTCCGTTCCTACAATGAGCAGTTCTTC CASSVGRLAGGLRSYNEQFF
TRBJ2-3 many . TRBV5-1 TGCGCCAGCAGCTTGGTTCAGGCCACAGATACGCAGTATTTT CASSLVQATDTQYF
TRBJ2-3 . TRBD2 TRBV6-1 TGTGCCAGCAGAGTTATTAGCGGGGACCGCACAGATACGCAGTATTTT CASRVISGDRTDTQYF
TRBJ2-7 . . TRBV12-5 TGTGCTAGTGGTTTTCAATTCTCCTACGAGCAGTACTTC CASGFQFSYEQYF
TRBJ2-3 few . TRBV7-2 TGTGCCAGCAGCTGGGCAGGTAGCACAGATACGCAGTATTTT CASSWAGSTDTQYF
TRBJ2-5 few . TRBV7-2 TGTGCCAGCAGCTACTCTTCGACGGACCAAGAGACCCAGTACTTC CASSYSSTDQETQYF
TRBJ2-5 many . TRBV5-1 TGCGCCAGCAGCTTGGTTGGTAGAAGCAGAGTAGAGACCCAGTACTTC CASSLVGRSRVETQYF
TRBJ1-5 . . TRBV2 TGTGCCAGCAGTGGAAGACCGCTAGATCAGCCCCAGCATTTT CASSGRPLDQPQHF
TRBJ1-4 . . TRBV28 TGTGCCAGCACTAAAGGGGGTGCAACTAATGAAAAACTGTTTTTT CASTKGGATNEKLFF
TRBJ2-1 many TRBD2 TRBV20-1 TGCAGTGCTAAATCGGGGGGGCCCTACAATGAGCAGTTCTTC CSAKSGGPYNEQFF
TRBJ2-7 many . TRBV5-1 TGCGCCAGCAGCTTTACAAATCCGGCCTACGAGCAGTACTTC CASSFTNPAYEQYF
TRBJ1-5 many . TRBV19 TGTGCCAGTAGCGTCTTTAGCAATCAGCCCCAGCATTTT CASSVFSNQPQHF
TRBJ1-4 few . TRBV27 TGTGCCAGCAGTTCCCTCCGCCGCCGTGAAAAACTGTTTTTT CASSSLRRREKLFF
TRBJ2-5 few TRBD1 TRBV29-1 TGCAGCGTTGAAGGCAGGGGGCGGAACGAAGAGACCCAGTACTTC CSVEGRGRNEETQYF
TRBJ2-7 many . TRBV7-9 TGTGCCAGCAGTTGGACCCAGTCCTACGAGCAGTACTTC CASSWTQSYEQYF
TRBJ1-5 . . TRBV4-1 TGCGCCAGCAGCCAAGATCGAGGGTCGGACCAGCCCCAGCATTTT CASSQDRGSDQPQHF